This T cell receptor (beta chain) was obtained from a study of response to subunit inactivated influenza vaccine. Findings of the study overall: The authors suggested that few new T cells are recruited per seasonal influenza vaccination.

TCRdb re-derived calls from the RT-PCR reads in MiXCR, one entry per CDR3 protein. The repertoire holds hundreds of thousands of distinct CDR3 sequences, less than 10% seen once, with 13% in the top ten. This clonotype was found many times. Its target is unknown. This specimen was PBMCs from blood, taken approximately 25 months after vaccination. The receptor comes from a man aged 45 to 75 who received an inactivated influenza vaccine.

The CDR3 sequence: CASSGPAGELFF. The CDR3 DNA reads as TGTGCCAGCAGCGGGCCGGCCGGGGAGCTGTTTTTT. The chain employs TRBV9 and TRBJ2-2; the D is unclear. The CDR3 consists of 12 residues. V shed 3 bases and J shed 6 bases, with 6 bases lying between them. Germline V CDR1 and CDR2: SGDLS, YYNGEE.